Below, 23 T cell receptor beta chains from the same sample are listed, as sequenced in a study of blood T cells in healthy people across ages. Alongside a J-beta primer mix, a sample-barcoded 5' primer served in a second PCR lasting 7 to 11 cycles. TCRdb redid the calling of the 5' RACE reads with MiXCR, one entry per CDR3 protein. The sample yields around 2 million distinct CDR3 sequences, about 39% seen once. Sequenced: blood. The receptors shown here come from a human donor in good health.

The CDR3 sequence is CSVEAEHGYGYTF. The CDR3 coding sequence is TGCAGCGTTGAGGCTGAGCATGGGTATGGCTACACCTTC. The rearrangement uses TRBV29-1 and TRBJ1-2; unclear D gene. V was shortened by 3 bases and J by 5 bases, with 13 bases between the two germline ends. Germline CDR1 is SQVTM and CDR2 is ANQGSEA. This CDR3 is 13 amino acids long.

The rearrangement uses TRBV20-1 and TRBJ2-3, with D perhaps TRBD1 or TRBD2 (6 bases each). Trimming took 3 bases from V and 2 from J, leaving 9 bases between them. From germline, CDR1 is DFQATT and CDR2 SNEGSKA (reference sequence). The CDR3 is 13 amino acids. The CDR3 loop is CSASGGPTDTQYF. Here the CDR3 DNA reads TGCAGTGCTAGTGGGGGGCCCACAGATACGCAGTATTTT.

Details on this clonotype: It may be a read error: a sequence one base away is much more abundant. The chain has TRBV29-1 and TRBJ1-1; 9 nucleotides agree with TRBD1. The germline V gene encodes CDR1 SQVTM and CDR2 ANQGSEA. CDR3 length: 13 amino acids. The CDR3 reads CSAPNRGQVETFF. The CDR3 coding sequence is TGCAGCGCTCCTAACAGGGGGCAGGTTGAAACTTTCTTT.

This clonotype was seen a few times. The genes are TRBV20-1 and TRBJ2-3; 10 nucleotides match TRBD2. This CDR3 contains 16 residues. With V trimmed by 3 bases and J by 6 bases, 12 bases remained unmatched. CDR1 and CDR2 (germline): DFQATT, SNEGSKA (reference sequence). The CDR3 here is CSASKLESGGVDTQYF. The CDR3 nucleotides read TGCAGTGCTAGCAAACTAGAGAGCGGGGGGGTGGATACGCAGTATTTT.

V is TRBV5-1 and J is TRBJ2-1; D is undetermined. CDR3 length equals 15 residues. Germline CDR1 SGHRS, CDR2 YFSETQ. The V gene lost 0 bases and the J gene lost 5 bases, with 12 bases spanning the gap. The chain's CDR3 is CASSLGFEPNNEQFF. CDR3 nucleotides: TGCGCCAGCAGCTTGGGGTTTGAACCAAACAATGAGCAGTTCTTC.

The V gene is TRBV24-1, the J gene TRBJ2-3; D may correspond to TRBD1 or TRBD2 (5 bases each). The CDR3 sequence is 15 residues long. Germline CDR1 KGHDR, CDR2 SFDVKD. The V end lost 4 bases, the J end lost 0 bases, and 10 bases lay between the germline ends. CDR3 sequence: CATSDSRDSTDTQYF. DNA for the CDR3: TGTGCCACCAGTGACTCCCGGGACAGCACAGATACGCAGTATTTT.

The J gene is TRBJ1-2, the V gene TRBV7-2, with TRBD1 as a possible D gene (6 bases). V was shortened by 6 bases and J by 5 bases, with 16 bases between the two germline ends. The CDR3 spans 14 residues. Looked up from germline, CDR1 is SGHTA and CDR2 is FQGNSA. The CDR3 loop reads CASSKTGTAYGYTF. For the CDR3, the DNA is TGTGCCAGCAGTAAGACAGGAACAGCATATGGCTACACCTTC. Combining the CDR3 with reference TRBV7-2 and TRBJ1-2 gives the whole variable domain GAGVSQSPSNKVTEKGKDVELRCDPISGHTALYWYRQSLGQGLEFLIYFQGNSAPDKSGLPSDRFSAERTGGSVSTLTIQRTQQEDSAVYLCASSKTGTAYGYTFGSGTRLTVV.

The CDR3: CASARSGDYNEQFF. The CDR3 DNA follows: TGCGCCAGCGCCCGGAGCGGGGACTACAATGAGCAGTTCTTC. The rearrangement uses TRBV5-1 and TRBJ2-1; TRBD2 matches at 7 bases. This CDR3 contains 14 residues. V lost 7 bases and J lost 3; bases outside the gene matches: 7. Germline CDR1 and CDR2: SGHRS and YFSETQ. The whole variable domain, remainder taken from reference TRBV5-1 and TRBJ2-1, is KAGVTQTPRYLIKTRGQQVTLSCSPISGHRSVSWYQQTPGQGLQFLFEYFSETQRNKGNFPGRFSGRQFSNSRSEMNVSTLELGDSALYLCASARSGDYNEQFFGPGTRLTVL.

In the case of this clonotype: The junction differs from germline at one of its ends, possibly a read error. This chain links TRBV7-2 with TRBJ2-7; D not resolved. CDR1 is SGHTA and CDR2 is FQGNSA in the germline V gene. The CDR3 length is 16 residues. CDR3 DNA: TGTGCCAGCAGCTCCATGGCGGCGACCGCCTCCCACGAGCAGTACTTC. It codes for CASSSMAATASHEQYF.

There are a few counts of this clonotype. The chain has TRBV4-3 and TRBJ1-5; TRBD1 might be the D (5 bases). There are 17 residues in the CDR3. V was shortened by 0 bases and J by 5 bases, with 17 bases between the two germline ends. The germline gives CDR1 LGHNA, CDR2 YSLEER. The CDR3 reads CASSQDLAGTRDQPQHF. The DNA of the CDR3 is TGCGCCAGCAGCCAAGATCTGGCAGGGACCCGCGATCAGCCCCAGCATTTT.

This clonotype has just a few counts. The CDR3 DNA reads TGCGCCAGCAGGCAGCAAGAGACCCAGTACTTC. Protein: CASRQQETQYF. The rearrangement joins TRBV5-1 to TRBJ2-5; D unclear. V gave up 5 bases and J gave up 2 bases, with 4 bases separating them. CDR3 length: 11 residues. CDR1 is SGHRS and CDR2 is YFSETQ in the germline V gene.

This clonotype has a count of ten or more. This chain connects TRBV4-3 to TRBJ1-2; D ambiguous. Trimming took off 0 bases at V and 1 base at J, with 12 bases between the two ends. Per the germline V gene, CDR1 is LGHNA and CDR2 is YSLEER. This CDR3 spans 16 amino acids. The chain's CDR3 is CASSQDSTRINYGYTF. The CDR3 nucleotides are TGCGCCAGCAGCCAAGATTCAACGAGAATTAACTATGGCTACACCTTC.

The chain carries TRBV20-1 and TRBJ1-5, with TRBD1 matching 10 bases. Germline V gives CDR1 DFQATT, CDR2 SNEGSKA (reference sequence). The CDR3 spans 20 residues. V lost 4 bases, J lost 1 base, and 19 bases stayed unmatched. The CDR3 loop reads CSATLLTKGQGGLSNQPQHF. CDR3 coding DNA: TGCAGTGCTACCCTATTAACCAAAGGACAGGGGGGGCTAAGCAATCAGCCCCAGCATTTT.

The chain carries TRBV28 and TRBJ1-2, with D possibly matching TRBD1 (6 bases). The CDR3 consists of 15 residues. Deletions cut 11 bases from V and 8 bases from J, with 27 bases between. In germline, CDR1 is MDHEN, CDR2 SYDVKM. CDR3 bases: TGTGCCTGGGGCAGGGGATTGCCTCCTTTTCGCGGCTACACCTTC. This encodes CAWGRGLPPFRGYTF.

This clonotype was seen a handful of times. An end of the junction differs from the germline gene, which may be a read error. The CDR3 here is CTSSPSGGANEQFF. The CDR3 DNA sequence: TGTACCAGCAGTCCTAGCGGGGGGGCCAATGAGCAGTTCTTC. This chain connects TRBV6-4 to TRBJ2-1; TRBD2 matches at 12 bases. Per the germline V gene, CDR1 is MRHNA and CDR2 is SNTAGT. This CDR3 is built from 14 residues.

The CDR3 region has the DNA TGCGCCAGCAGCCCTCGTAGCGGGGGGGCGAATGAGCAGTTCTTC. Translation gives CASSPRSGGANEQFF. V and J are TRBV4-3 and TRBJ2-1; TRBD2 agrees at 11 bases. Germline-derived CDR1 and CDR2 are LGHNA and YSLEER. CDR3 length: 15 residues. Trimming at V came to 4 bases and at J to 7 bases, leaving 6 bases not matched to a gene.

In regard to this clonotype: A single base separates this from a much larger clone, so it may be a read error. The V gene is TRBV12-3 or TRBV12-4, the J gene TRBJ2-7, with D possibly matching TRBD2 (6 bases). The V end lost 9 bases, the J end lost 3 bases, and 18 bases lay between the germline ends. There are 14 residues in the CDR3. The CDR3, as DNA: TGTGCCAGAAGTAACGGACGGGGGAACTACGAGCAGTACTTC. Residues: CARSNGRGNYEQYF.

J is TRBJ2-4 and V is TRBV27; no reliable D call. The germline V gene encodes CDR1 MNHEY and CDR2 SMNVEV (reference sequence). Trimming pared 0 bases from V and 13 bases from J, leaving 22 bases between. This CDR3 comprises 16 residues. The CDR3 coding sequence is TGTGCCAGCAGTTTATCCCTGTTTTTAGTATACAATGAGCAGTACTTC. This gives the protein CASSLSLFLVYNEQYF.

Here the CDR3 reads CASSLALLSGANEQFF. The DNA of the CDR3 is TGCGCCAGCAGCTTGGCCCTTCTTAGCGGGGCTAATGAGCAGTTCTTC. This chain uses TRBV5-1 with TRBJ2-1, with 8 nucleotides matching TRBD2. The CDR3 has 16 amino acids. With V trimmed by 0 bases and J by 7 bases, 9 bases remained unmatched. CDR1 SGHRS and CDR2 YFSETQ come from the germline V gene.

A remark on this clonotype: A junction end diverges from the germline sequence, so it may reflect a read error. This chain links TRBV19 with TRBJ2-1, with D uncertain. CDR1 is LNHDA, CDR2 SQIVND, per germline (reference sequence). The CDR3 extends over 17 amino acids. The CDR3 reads CASSMMVGVARYNGQFF. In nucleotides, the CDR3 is TGTGCCAGTAGTATGATGGTTGGGGTAGCTCGCTACAATGGGCAGTTCTTC.

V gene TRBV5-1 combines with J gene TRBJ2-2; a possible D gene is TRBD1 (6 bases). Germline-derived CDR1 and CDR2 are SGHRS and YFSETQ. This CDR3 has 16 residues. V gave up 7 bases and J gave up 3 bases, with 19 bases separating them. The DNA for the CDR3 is TGCGCCAGCGGATACAGGGAGAAGGCTTACACCGGGGAGCTGTTTTTT. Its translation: CASGYREKAYTGELFF.

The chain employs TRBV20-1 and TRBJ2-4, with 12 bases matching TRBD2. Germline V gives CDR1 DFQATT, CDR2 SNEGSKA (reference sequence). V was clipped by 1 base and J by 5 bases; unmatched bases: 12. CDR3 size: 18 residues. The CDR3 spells CSARGQGVTSGGENIQYF. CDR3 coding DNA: TGCAGTGCTAGAGGACAGGGCGTGACTAGCGGGGGAGAAAACATTCAGTACTTC.

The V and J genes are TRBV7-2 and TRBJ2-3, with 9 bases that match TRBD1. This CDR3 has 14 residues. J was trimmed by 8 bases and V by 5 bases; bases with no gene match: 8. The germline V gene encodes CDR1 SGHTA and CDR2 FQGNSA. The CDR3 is CASSIPGQGGTQYF. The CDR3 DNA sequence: TGTGCCAGCAGCATACCGGGACAGGGAGGTACGCAGTATTTT.